The entry below gives a single T cell receptor (beta chain) sequence along with its context. The sample belongs to a study of shared clonotypes between healthy human individuals. Partitioning of CD4+ cells yielded a CD45RA+ naive subset and a CD45RA-negative memory subset. This CDR3 has 15 residues. Germline CDR1 and CDR2: SGHDT and YYEEEE. V lost 4 bases and J 5 bases, leaving 18 bases between the germline ends. Some clones are missing from TCRdb's copy, which holds only in-frame ones; the method was immunoSEQ multiplex PCR. The sample includes fewer than 2.5 million clones, 80% to 95% seen only once; the top ten take roughly 0.36%.

The material sequenced was naive CD4+ T cells from PBMCs. Subset given: CD45RA+ positively selected. This rearrangement joins TRBV5-6 to TRBJ1-1; D is ambiguous. This TCR was sampled from a man aged 18 to 29 in good health. Some clones in this sample may be carry-over from other donors' samples. In DNA form, the CDR3 reads TGTGCCAGCAGCCGGTGGACCCCTACCGGGACTGAAGCTTTCTTT. Its protein product is CASSRWTPTGTEAFF.